Each of the 32 T cell receptor beta chains below was sequenced from the same sample in a study of T-cell memory formation after mild COVID-19. TCRdb redid the calling of the 5' RACE reads with MiXCR, one entry per CDR3 protein. The sample lists around 450,000 distinct CDR3 sequences, around 24% occurring once. The sample was PBMCs or a T cell subset sorted from them (not recorded which). These receptors originate from an adult woman who had mild COVID-19 (a few samples of this study predate the infection). Cell type and time point are not known.

The chain employs TRBV5-4 and TRBJ1-6; D gene unclear. V gave up 1 base and J gave up 6 bases, with 8 bases separating them. The CDR3 is 14 amino acids. Germline V gene lookup returns CDR1 SGHNT and CDR2 YYREEE (reference sequence). The CDR3 region is CASSLTDLNSPLHF. The CDR3 nucleotides are TGTGCCAGCAGCTTGACGGACCTTAATTCACCCCTCCACTTT.

The genes are TRBV3-1 and TRBJ2-5; 10 bases agree with TRBD2. The CDR3 is 14 residues long. Germline CDR1 is LGHDT and CDR2 is YNNKEL (reference sequence). V lost 6 bases to trimming and J lost 7 bases; unmatched junction nucleotides: 8. The CDR3: CASSPSGSSRTQYF. CDR3 DNA sequence: TGTGCCAGCAGTCCTAGCGGGAGTAGTCGGACCCAGTACTTC.

V and J are TRBV20-1 and TRBJ2-1; D is unresolved. There are 15 residues in the CDR3. The V gene lost 6 bases and the J gene lost 6 bases, with 21 bases spanning the gap. Germline lookup yields CDR1 DFQATT and CDR2 SNEGSKA (reference sequence). Here the CDR3 reads CSAPTGLPASNEQFF. The DNA for the CDR3 is TGCAGTGCCCCGACCGGGTTACCTGCTTCCAATGAGCAGTTCTTC.

The chain is built from TRBV5-1 and TRBJ2-7; the match to TRBD2 covers 9 bases. The germline gives CDR1 SGHRS, CDR2 YFSETQ. V shed 2 bases and J 2 bases; nucleotides not matched to a gene: 5. This CDR3 spans 15 amino acids. CDR3 nucleotides: TGCGCCAGCAGCTTAAGCGGGGGGCCAGCCTACGAGCAGTACTTC. Protein product: CASSLSGGPAYEQYF.

The CDR3: CASSGQVAGGPIYNEQFF. The CDR3 nucleotides read TGTGCCAGCAGTGGGCAGGTAGCGGGGGGGCCGATCTACAATGAGCAGTTCTTC. V is TRBV2 and J is TRBJ2-1; 11 bases map to TRBD2. J was trimmed by 3 bases and V by 4 bases; bases with no gene match: 11. Germline V lookup: CDR1 SNHLY, CDR2 FYNNEI. CDR3 size: 18 residues.

This sequence joins TRBV12-3 or TRBV12-4 and TRBJ1-2; 7 bases are shared with TRBD1. Germline trimming cut 4 bases from V and 8 bases from J; bases unmatched to any gene: 1. The CDR3 extends over 11 amino acids. The CDR3 loop reads CASSSTGGYTF. In DNA form, the CDR3 reads TGTGCCAGCAGTTCGACAGGGGGCTACACCTTC.

This clonotype was observed a few times. The chain recombines TRBV6-5 with TRBJ1-1; maybe TRBD1 (5 bases). Germline CDR1 reads MNHEY; CDR2 reads SVGAGI. V dropped 0 bases and J dropped 0 bases, with 11 bases sitting between them. CDR3 length: 16 amino acids. The CDR3, as DNA: TGTGCCAGCAGTTACTCGGGGGGGAGCCTGAACACTGAAGCTTTCTTT. This sequence encodes CASSYSGGSLNTEAFF.

This clonotype appeared a few times. V usage is TRBV3-1 and J usage is TRBJ1-5; D is perhaps TRBD1 (6 bases). The length of the CDR3 is 15 residues. Trimming shortened V by 0 bases and J by 7 bases, and 13 bases separated the two germline ends. The germline CDR1 and CDR2 sequences are LGHDT and YNNKEL (reference sequence). This CDR3 reads CASSQDAQGRQPQHF. The DNA for the CDR3 is TGTGCCAGCAGCCAAGATGCACAGGGCAGACAGCCCCAGCATTTT.

The chain joins TRBV11-2 to TRBJ2-7; the match to TRBD2 covers 11 bases. This CDR3 has 15 amino acids. Germline V gene lookup returns CDR1 SGHAT and CDR2 FQNNGV. Losses at the gene ends were 1 base for V and 5 bases for J; bases not matched to a gene: 4. CDR3 amino acids: CASSLALAGVHEQYF. CDR3 DNA: TGTGCCAGCAGCTTAGCACTAGCGGGGGTGCACGAGCAGTACTTC.

This chain links TRBV6-2 or TRBV6-3 with TRBJ1-3, with no clear D. Trimming cost V 2 bases and J 4 bases, with 15 bases left between them. This CDR3 region has 16 residues. CDR1 and CDR2 (germline): MNHEY, SVGEGT. CDR3 loop: CASSYPLSPVGNTIYF. The CDR3 coding sequence is TGTGCCAGCAGTTACCCGCTCTCTCCCGTCGGAAACACCATATATTTT.

The chain carries TRBV5-1 and TRBJ2-1; D unresolved. Per the germline V gene, CDR1 is SGHRS and CDR2 is YFSETQ. V lost 0 bases, J lost 4 bases, and 5 bases lay in between. This CDR3 is 13 amino acids long. The CDR3 DNA reads as TGCGCCAGCAGCTTGGATTATTACAATGAGCAGTTCTTC. Translated: CASSLDYYNEQFF.

The chain has TRBV7-9 and TRBJ1-6; unclear D gene. The germline V gene encodes CDR1 SEHNR and CDR2 FQNEAQ (reference sequence). The CDR3 length is 13 residues. V lost 5 bases to trimming and J lost 13 bases, with 15 bases between them. CDR3 loop: CASSVYVAGPLHF. CDR3 sequence (DNA): TGTGCCAGCAGCGTCTATGTGGCCGGCCCCCTCCACTTT.

The chain joins TRBV14 to TRBJ2-7, with D maybe TRBD2 (6 bases). Looked up from germline, CDR1 is SGHDN and CDR2 is FVKESK. The germline V and J ends were trimmed by 3 bases and 6 bases, with 6 bases remaining between them. The CDR3 spans 11 residues. CDR3 sequence (DNA): TGTGCCAGCAGCCAGACTAGCGAGCAGTACTTC. Protein product: CASSQTSEQYF. The complete variable domain, with remaining parts taken from reference TRBV14 and TRBJ2-7, reads EAGVTQFPSHSVIEKGQTVTLRCDPISGHDNLYWYRRVMGKEIKFLLHFVKESKQDESGMPNNRFLAERTGGTYSTLKVQPAELEDSGVYFCASSQTSEQYFGPGTRLTVT.

In DNA form, the CDR3 reads TGTGCCAGCAGTTTTATCGGGACAGGGATTGAGCAGTACTTC. Translated: CASSFIGTGIEQYF. The rearrangement uses TRBV27 and TRBJ2-7, with 9 bases that match TRBD1. This CDR3 has 14 residues. V lost 3 bases and J lost 7; bases outside the gene matches: 7. The germline CDR1 and CDR2 sequences are MNHEY and SMNVEV (reference sequence).

This chain connects TRBV4-3 to TRBJ2-3; TRBD2 might be the D (5 bases). V lost 5 bases, J lost 1 base, and 13 bases lay in between. The CDR3 extends over 15 amino acids. Germline-derived CDR1 and CDR2 are LGHNA and YSLEER. In nucleotides, the CDR3 is TGCGCCAGCAGCGGGGTGGCGCGGGGCACAGATACGCAGTATTTT. As protein: CASSGVARGTDTQYF.

The rearrangement uses TRBV7-9 and TRBJ1-1; the D is unclear. The CDR3 totals 12 residues. V was clipped by 6 bases and J by 6 bases, with 11 bases between them. Germline loops: CDR1 SEHNR, CDR2 FQNEAQ (reference sequence). The CDR3 coding sequence is TGTGCCAGCAGTGCCGGGGAAGCTGAAGCTTTCTTT. This sequence encodes CASSAGEAEAFF.

There are a few counts of this clonotype. J is TRBJ1-6 and V is TRBV7-9; TRBD1 matches at 8 bases. V shed 4 bases, J shed 6 bases, and the junction held 2 bases outside the gene matches. Per the germline V gene, CDR1 is SEHNR and CDR2 is FQNEAQ (reference sequence). The CDR3 extends over 14 amino acids. This chain's CDR3 is CASSSDRVNSPLHF. The DNA for the CDR3 is TGTGCCAGCAGCTCGGACAGGGTTAATTCACCCCTCCACTTT.

J is TRBJ2-7 and V is TRBV9; D unresolved. The CDR3 has 14 residues. Trimming stripped 0 bases from V and 5 bases from J, with 12 bases between. The germline V gene encodes CDR1 SGDLS and CDR2 YYNGEE. The DNA for the CDR3 is TGTGCCAGCAGCGTAGATGGTATTGGGAACGAGCAGTACTTC. Encoded protein: CASSVDGIGNEQYF.

This clonotype was seen only a few times. This chain links TRBV18 with TRBJ2-1, with 13 positions matching TRBD2. Germline V gene lookup returns CDR1 KGHSH and CDR2 LQKENI. Germline trimming cut 3 bases from V and 7 bases from J; bases unmatched to any gene: 9. The CDR3 has 17 amino acids. DNA of the CDR3: TGTGCCAGCTCACCCCGGACTAGCGGGAGACTGTCGAATGAGCAGTTCTTC. Residues: CASSPRTSGRLSNEQFF. Using reference TRBV18 and TRBJ2-1 for the parts outside the CDR3, the full variable domain is NAGVMQNPRHLVRRRGQEARLRCSPMKGHSHVYWYRQLPEEGLKFMVYLQKENIIDESGMPKERFSAEFPKEGPSILRIQQVVRGDSAAYFCASSPRTSGRLSNEQFFGPGTRLTVL.

This clonotype turned up a few times. The chain couples TRBV4-2 to TRBJ2-3, with 8 bases identical to TRBD2. The CDR3 consists of 20 residues. After removal of 6 bases from V and 4 bases from J, the junction contained 24 bases not matched to a gene. Germline V gene data show CDR1 as LGHNA and CDR2 as YNFKEQ. The CDR3 bases are TGTGCCAGCAGTCCTACCATCCTCCCGGCCGCTAGCGGGTATCCAGATACGCAGTATTTT. Protein sequence: CASSPTILPAASGYPDTQYF.

This clonotype was found many times. The rearrangement uses TRBV29-1 and TRBJ2-1; D may be TRBD2 (5 bases). This CDR3 is 14 amino acids long. V shed 4 bases and J shed 0 bases, with 10 bases lying between them. The V gene's germline CDR1 is SQVTM and CDR2 ANQGSEA. The CDR3 region is CSVVPAVSYNEQFF. DNA for the CDR3: TGCAGCGTTGTTCCAGCGGTCTCCTACAATGAGCAGTTCTTC.

This clonotype was detected a few times. The chain recombines TRBV15 with TRBJ1-2, with 9 bases that match TRBD1. CDR3 length: 15 amino acids. Trimming removed 0 bases from V and 6 bases from J; junction bases left unmatched: 5. CDR1 is LNHNV and CDR2 is YYDKDF in the germline V gene (reference sequence). The CDR3 DNA sequence: TGTGCCACCAGCAGAGAAGGGACAGGGCGTCATGGCTACACCTTC. As protein: CATSREGTGRHGYTF.

The CDR3, as DNA: TGTGCCAGCAGCACCACGCGGGCTAATGAAAAACTGTTTTTT. Translation: CASSTTRANEKLFF. J is TRBJ1-4 and V is TRBV3-1; D remains ambiguous. CDR1 is LGHDT and CDR2 is YNNKEL in the germline V gene (reference sequence). The CDR3 sequence is 14 residues long. Trimming pared 5 bases from V and 3 bases from J, leaving 10 bases between.

This clonotype appeared many times. The gene calls are TRBV12-3 or TRBV12-4 and TRBJ2-1; TRBD2 matches 9 bases. The CDR3 has 15 residues. Trimming at V came to 5 bases and at J to 7 bases, leaving 9 bases not matched to a gene. For the CDR3, the DNA is TGTGCCAGCAGTCCGAGGGCTAGCGGGATGAATGAGCAGTTCTTC. Encoded protein: CASSPRASGMNEQFF.

This clonotype was detected a few times. The chain couples TRBV3-1 to TRBJ1-1; 8 bases align to TRBD1. CDR1 is LGHDT and CDR2 is YNNKEL in the germline V gene (reference sequence). J gave up 4 bases and V 9 bases, and 1 base lay outside the gene matches. This CDR3 is 11 amino acids long. This chain's CDR3 is CASGQGTEAFF. CDR3 bases: TGTGCCAGTGGACAGGGCACTGAAGCTTTCTTT. Complete variable domain (other parts from reference TRBV3-1 and TRBJ1-1): DTAVSQTPKYLVTQMGNDKSIKCEQNLGHDTMYWYKQDSKKFLKIMFSYNNKELIINETVPNRFSPKSPDKAHLNLHINSLELGDSAVYFCASGQGTEAFFGQGTRLTVV.

The chain employs TRBV20-1 and TRBJ2-3; tentatively, D is TRBD1 or TRBD2 (6 bases each). The CDR3 consists of 15 residues. V gave up 7 bases and J gave up 2 bases, with 19 bases separating them. Germline CDR1 reads DFQATT; CDR2 reads SNEGSKA (reference sequence). CDR3: CSGTSRRGFTDTQYF. The CDR3 coding sequence is TGCAGTGGTACAAGCCGGAGGGGGTTCACAGATACGCAGTATTTT.

There are a few counts of this clonotype. The gene calls are TRBV6-6 and TRBJ1-4; D not resolved. The ends were cut back, 10 bases at V and 11 bases at J, with 20 bases in the middle. This CDR3 has 13 amino acids. Germline CDR1 is MNHNY and CDR2 is SVGAGI (reference sequence). This CDR3 is CATQLDQRQKLFF. Here the CDR3 DNA reads TGTGCCACCCAATTAGACCAACGCCAGAAACTGTTTTTT.

The chain has TRBV6-1 and TRBJ1-4, with a weak D call TRBD1 (5 bases). Trimming stripped 7 bases from V and 5 bases from J, with 14 bases between. Germline V CDR1 and CDR2: MNHNS, SASEGT. CDR3 length equals 14 residues. The CDR3 DNA reads as TGTGCCAGCACCCCTCGGACACCAAATGAAAAACTGTTTTTT. Protein product: CASTPRTPNEKLFF.

The rearrangement links TRBV6-2 or TRBV6-3 to TRBJ2-7; 7 bases are shared with TRBD2. J was trimmed by 3 bases and V by 11 bases; bases with no gene match: 4. Looked up from germline, CDR1 is MNHEY and CDR2 is SVGEGT. This CDR3 comprises 11 residues. The CDR3 DNA follows: TGTGCCGGCGGCGGGGGCTACGAGCAGTACTTC. It encodes CAGGGGYEQYF.

The CDR3, as DNA: TGTGCCAGCAGCATCGGGACAGGGGTGAGCTACAATGAGCAGTTCTTC. It codes for CASSIGTGVSYNEQFF. The J gene is TRBJ2-1, the V gene TRBV7-9; the match to TRBD1 covers 10 bases. Germline V gene sequence: CDR1 SEHNR, CDR2 FQNEAQ (reference sequence). This CDR3 comprises 16 residues. The V segment lost 5 bases and the J segment 3 bases; nucleotides outside the gene matches: 7.

This clonotype has more than one count but fewer than ten. The J gene is TRBJ1-1, the V gene TRBV6-5, with a tentative D call TRBD1 (5 bases). V shed 4 bases and J shed 6 bases, with 18 bases lying between them. The CDR3 runs 15 residues. Germline values: CDR1 MNHEY, CDR2 SVGAGI. The CDR3 reads CASSSQRGSGAEAFF. DNA of the CDR3: TGTGCCAGCAGTTCCCAACGGGGGAGTGGGGCTGAAGCTTTCTTT.

This clonotype has more than one count but fewer than ten. The V and J genes are TRBV5-1 and TRBJ2-7; TRBD2 matches at 9 bases. V was clipped by 4 bases and J by 6 bases; unmatched bases: 5. The CDR3 contains 13 residues. From germline, CDR1 is SGHRS and CDR2 YFSETQ. For the CDR3, the DNA is TGCGCCAGCAGCGAGGGACTAGCCACCGAGCAGTACTTC. Its protein is CASSEGLATEQYF.